The sequence of this T cell receptor (beta chain) was determined in a study of cytomegalovirus exposure and HLA in healthy donors listed by TCRdb under 2017. Study-level background: According to a later analysis, one platform produced both the 110 or so validation repertoires and the approximately 670 repertoires of the first cohort. The study aimed to test whether signatures of past pathogen exposure could be identified by cataloging public T cell receptors. A separate validation cohort of 100 to 150 different subjects was used in addition to the approximately 700-subject first cohort. High-throughput TCR immunosequencing, statistical association of individual TCRs with disease status, and machine learning were combined to predict cytomegalovirus infection status. The paper as a whole reports these results and caveats: Three of the identified cytomegalovirus-associated TCR beta chains were confirmed in vitro to be specific for cytomegalovirus antigens. In the study, around 160 TCR beta chains were listed as associated with cytomegalovirus. Across donors, most TCR sequences were observed very rarely, whereas some public TCRs were present in many individuals. In both the original and validation cohorts, the classifier was reported to diagnose cytomegalovirus status with high specificity and sensitivity. A later analysis had no HLA typing for the validation cohort, so co-occurrence there was scored across all 130 or so repertoires. Of the cluster scores, 94% were above 0 in a later analysis, which found that TCRs clustered in the first cohort also tended to co-occur in the 110 or so validation repertoires. It was suggested by the authors that the approach could potentially be generalized to other disease states and immunological phenotypes.

Library creation used the immunoSEQ multiplex PCR assay. In the source study's methods: A statistical classification framework was developed to diagnose cytomegalovirus status using the catalog of TCR beta chain sequences. What TCRdb holds here is the immuneACCESS table cut down to in-frame rearrangements. Part of the clones is not present; checked against another copy, under half of the missing clones reflect an unresolved V gene, and the others are unexplained. V and J calls and clone size follow that table, whereas D and trimming were derived from the DNA. The sample records around 260,000 clones, about 90% of which are singletons. Of the sample, approximately 3.1% is held by the ten largest clones. The sample holds one count of this clone. Its specific antigen is unknown. The sample holds no much larger clone one base away, and base qualities are not on file. Deletion took 4 bases off V and 4 bases off J, with a span of 19 bases between the germline ends. CDR1 and CDR2 are read off the germline V gene (reference sequence) as LNHDA and SQIVND. The CDR3 holds 16 amino acids from the cysteine to the phenylalanine. Only CDR3 DNA remains: 48 bases, in frame from the first base.

The donors belonged to the validation cohort of about 120 subjects, which was separate from the approximately 610-subject first cohort. This chain is built from TRBV19 and TRBJ1-2; the D gene remains uncertain. Sequenced sample: PBMCs. The receptor was isolated from a woman under 40 in good health and CMV-seronegative. The CDR3 here reads CASSRNGRLRGYGYTF. The bases are TGTGCCAGTAGTAGAAACGGCCGCCTCCGAGGCTATGGCTACACCTTC. With the portions outside the CDR3 filled from the reference TRBV19 and TRBJ1-2 genes, the complete variable region becomes DGGITQSPKYLFRKEGQNVTLSCEQNLNHDAMYWYRQDPGQGLRLIYYSQIVNDFQKGDIAEGYSVSREKKESFPLTVTSAQKNPTAFYLCASSRNGRLRGYGYTFGSGTRLTVV.